Listed below are T cell receptor beta chains from one sample, sequenced in a study of human T cells and chemical hapten exposure. TCRdb called the RACE reads again in MiXCR, with one record for every CDR3 protein. This sample has some 350,000 distinct CDR3 sequences, with under 8% found just once. Sequences were derived from whole blood, sampled in connection with sensitization to the hapten diphenylcyclopropenone (DPC). All receptors come from a woman younger than 35 with alopecia areata. Some clones in this sample may be carry-over from other donors' samples. The CDR3 runs from the conserved cysteine through the conserved F or W. Fields, in order: clone size, D gene, V gene, J gene, CDR3 DNA, CDR3 protein. The D gene is left open where the match is weak. Some rows have no size entry. The others give once, few or many, or a class for an expanded clone.

many	TRBD2	TRBV4-3	TRBJ2-5	TGCGCCAGCAGCCGCGTAGCGGGGGGGCGAGAGACCCAGTACTTC	CASSRVAGGRETQYF
many	TRBD1	TRBV3-1	TRBJ1-4	TGTGCCAGCAGCCACCGGGACAGGGGGTTCAACGAAAAACTGTTTTTT	CASSHRDRGFNEKLFF
.	TRBD1	TRBV29-1	TRBJ1-2	TGCAGCGTCGCCGGGACAGGGAACTATGGCTACACCTTC	CSVAGTGNYGYTF
few	.	TRBV19	TRBJ2-4	TGTGCCAGTAGCTCTCAGGTAGCCAAAAACATTCAGTACTTC	CASSSQVAKNIQYF
.	TRBD2	TRBV7-2	TRBJ2-2	TGTGCCAGCAGCCCGGGGGGGCAGGGAACCTCGCTGTTTTTT	CASSPGGQGTSLFF
.	TRBD2	TRBV5-1	TRBJ2-7	TGCGCCAGCAGCCAAACTAGCGGGGGGCCCACCTTC	CASSQTSGGPTF
few	TRBD2	TRBV12-3/TRBV12-4	TRBJ2-7	TGTGCCAGCAGCCGTAGCGGGGGTGAGGCCTACGAGCAGTACTTC	CASSRSGGEAYEQYF
many	.	TRBV7-2	TRBJ2-7	TGTGCCAGCAGCCAGTGGGGACTCGGCTTCGAGCAGTACTTC	CASSQWGLGFEQYF
.	TRBD1	TRBV29-1	TRBJ2-4	TGCAGCGTTTCCGGAGACAGGGGTTTTGAAAACATTCAGTACTTC	CSVSGDRGFENIQYF
few	.	TRBV6-4	TRBJ2-3	TGTGCCAGCAGGATGACTAGATACACAGATACGCAGTATTTT	CASRMTRYTDTQYF
few	TRBD1	TRBV4-1	TRBJ1-5	TGCGCCAGCAGCCAAGCACCTGGACAGGGTCATCAGCCCCAGCATTTT	CASSQAPGQGHQPQHF
few	TRBD2	TRBV29-1	TRBJ2-2	TGCAGCGCTAGGCGGGAGACCCTCACCGGGGAGCTGTTTTTT	CSARRETLTGELFF
.	TRBD1	TRBV12-3/TRBV12-4	TRBJ2-1	TGTGCCAGCAGTTTTTGGTCCAGGGGGCCGAAAGGGGCCCTCTTC	CASSFWSRGPKGALF
.	.	TRBV3-1	TRBJ2-7	TGTGCCAGCAGCCAAGAGGCACGATACGAGCAGTACTTC	CASSQEARYEQYF
few	.	TRBV29-1	TRBJ1-3	TGCAGCGTTCCGAAGGCGGAGTTTGGAAACACCATATATTTT	CSVPKAEFGNTIYF
.	.	TRBV12-3/TRBV12-4	TRBJ1-3	TGTGCCAGCAGTTTAGGGCAGATCTTAGGTAACACCATATATTTT	CASSLGQILGNTIYF
many	.	TRBV18	TRBJ2-3	TGTGCCAGCTCACCGGACACAATGACAGATACGCAGTATTTT	CASSPDTMTDTQYF
.	.	TRBV6-5	TRBJ1-1	TGTGCCAGCAGAAGAGGGACACCAAACACTGAAGCTTTCTTT	CASRRGTPNTEAFF
many	.	TRBV6-4	TRBJ2-2	TGTGCCAGCAGTGAGGGAAACACCGGGGAGCTGTTTTTT	CASSEGNTGELFF
.	.	TRBV10-2	TRBJ1-1	TGCGCCAGCATGGGGGCTGAAGCTTTCTTT	CASMGAEAFF
few	TRBD1	TRBV7-2	TRBJ1-6	TGTGCCAGCAGCCCCTGGCCCCGACAGGGGAATTCACCCCTCCACTTT	CASSPWPRQGNSPLHF
few	.	TRBV6-4	TRBJ1-2	TGTGCCAGCAGTGAAGTAGCGGGGGCAGGCTATGGCTACACCTTC	CASSEVAGAGYGYTF
many	.	TRBV5-5	TRBJ2-2	TGTGCCAGCAGCAGAACAGAGGCCGGGGAGCTGTTTTTT	CASSRTEAGELFF
.	.	TRBV24-1	TRBJ2-6	TGTGCCACCAGTGGGGGCTCTGGGGCCAACGTCCTGACTTTC	CATSGGSGANVLTF
few	.	TRBV3-1	TRBJ1-1	TGTGCCAGCAGCCACGGGTCGGACTCGACCACTGAAGCTTTCTTT	CASSHGSDSTTEAFF
few	TRBD1	TRBV6-5	TRBJ2-7	TGTGCCAGCAGTTACGCGACCGGGACAGGGCCCTACGAGCAGTACTTC	CASSYATGTGPYEQYF
.	TRBD2	TRBV3-1	TRBJ2-7	TGTGCCAGCAGCCAAGCTAGCGGGGGCTGGGGCCGAAAATACGAGCAGTACTTC	CASSQASGGWGRKYEQYF
many	.	TRBV4-1	TRBJ1-5	TGCGCCAGCAGACAGGGACCTTATAGCAATCAGCCCCAGCATTTT	CASRQGPYSNQPQHF
few	.	TRBV4-3	TRBJ1-1	TGCGCCAGCAGCCGTAACCGGGACCCTAACACTGAAGCTTTCTTT	CASSRNRDPNTEAFF
.	TRBD2	TRBV12-3/TRBV12-4	TRBJ2-3	TGTGCCAGCAGTTCCTCTAGCGGCTACGGCACAGATACGCAGTATTTT	CASSSSSGYGTDTQYF
many	.	TRBV20-1	TRBJ2-3	TGCAGTGCAATGTCAGGAGCAGATACGCAGTATTTT	CSAMSGADTQYF
many	TRBD2	TRBV5-5	TRBJ2-5	TGTGCCAGCAGCCTACCCGGGACTAGCGGGGATGGAGAGTACTTC	CASSLPGTSGDGEYF
many	.	TRBV6-6	TRBJ1-5	TGTGCCAGCAGAGTTTCAGATTTGTACCAGCCCCAGCATTTT	CASRVSDLYQPQHF
few	.	TRBV7-9	TRBJ1-2	TGTGCCAGCAGCTCAGGGTCCCTTAGCCATGGCTACACCTTC	CASSSGSLSHGYTF